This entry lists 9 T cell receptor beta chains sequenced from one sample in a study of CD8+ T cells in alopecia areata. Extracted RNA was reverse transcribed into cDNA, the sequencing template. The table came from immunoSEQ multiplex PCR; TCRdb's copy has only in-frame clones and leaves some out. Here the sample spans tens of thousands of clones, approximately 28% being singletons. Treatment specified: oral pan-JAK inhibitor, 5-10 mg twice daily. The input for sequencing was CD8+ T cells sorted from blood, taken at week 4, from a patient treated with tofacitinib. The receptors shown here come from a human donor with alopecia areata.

The CDR3 bases are TGTGCCTGGAGCTCGGGCGCGGGAGCGAGGGAGCTGTTTTTT. Its translation is CAWSSGAGARELFF. This chain links TRBV30 with TRBJ2-2; TRBD2 agrees at 7 bases. The V segment lost 3 bases and the J segment 9 bases; nucleotides outside the gene matches: 10. The CDR3 is 14 amino acids. Looked up from germline, CDR1 is GTSNPN and CDR2 is SVGIG (reference sequence).

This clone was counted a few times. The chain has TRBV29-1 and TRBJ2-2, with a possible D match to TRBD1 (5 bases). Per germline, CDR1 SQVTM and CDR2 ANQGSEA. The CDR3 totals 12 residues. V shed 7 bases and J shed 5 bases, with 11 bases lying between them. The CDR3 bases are TGCAGCGCCCACAAGGGGACCGGGGAGCTGTTTTTT. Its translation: CSAHKGTGELFF.

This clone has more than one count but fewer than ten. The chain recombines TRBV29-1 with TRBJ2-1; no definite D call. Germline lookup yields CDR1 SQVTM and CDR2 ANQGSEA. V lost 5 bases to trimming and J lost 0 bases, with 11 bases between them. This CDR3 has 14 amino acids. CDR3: CSVSTASSYNEQFF. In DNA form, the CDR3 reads TGCAGCGTTTCGACGGCCAGCTCCTACAATGAGCAGTTCTTC.

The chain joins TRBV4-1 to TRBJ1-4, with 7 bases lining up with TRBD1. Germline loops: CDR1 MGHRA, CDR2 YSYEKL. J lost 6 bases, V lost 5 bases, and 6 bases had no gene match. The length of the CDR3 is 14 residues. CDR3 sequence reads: CASSSRQGYEKLFF. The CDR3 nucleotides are TGCGCCAGCAGCTCCCGACAGGGTTATGAAAAACTGTTTTTT.

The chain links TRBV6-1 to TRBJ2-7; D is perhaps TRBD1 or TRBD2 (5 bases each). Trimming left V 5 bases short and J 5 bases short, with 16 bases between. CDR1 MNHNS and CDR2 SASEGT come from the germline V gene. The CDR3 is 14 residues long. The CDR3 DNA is TGTGCCAGCAGTTTGGGACGGATAGGGGACGAGCAGTACTTC. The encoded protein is CASSLGRIGDEQYF.

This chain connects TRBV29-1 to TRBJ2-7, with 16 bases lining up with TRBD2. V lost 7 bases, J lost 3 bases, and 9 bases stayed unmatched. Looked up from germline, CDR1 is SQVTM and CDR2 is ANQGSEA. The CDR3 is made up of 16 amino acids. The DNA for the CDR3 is TGCAGCGCCAGGGGACTAGCGGGAGGGTTCGGCTACGAGCAGTACTTC. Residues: CSARGLAGGFGYEQYF.

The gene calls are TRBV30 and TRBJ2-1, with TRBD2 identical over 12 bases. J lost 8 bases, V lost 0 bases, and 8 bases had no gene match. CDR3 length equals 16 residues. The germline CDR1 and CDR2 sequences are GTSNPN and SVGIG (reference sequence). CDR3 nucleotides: TGTGCCTGGAGTGTTGGACTAGCGGGGTTGAGGGATGAGCAGTTCTTC. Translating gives CAWSVGLAGLRDEQFF.

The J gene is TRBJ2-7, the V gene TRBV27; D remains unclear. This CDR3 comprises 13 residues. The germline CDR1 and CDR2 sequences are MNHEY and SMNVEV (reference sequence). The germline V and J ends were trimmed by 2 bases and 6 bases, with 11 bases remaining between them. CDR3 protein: CASSLGPGPEQYF. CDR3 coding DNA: TGTGCCAGCAGTTTAGGTCCAGGTCCCGAGCAGTACTTC.

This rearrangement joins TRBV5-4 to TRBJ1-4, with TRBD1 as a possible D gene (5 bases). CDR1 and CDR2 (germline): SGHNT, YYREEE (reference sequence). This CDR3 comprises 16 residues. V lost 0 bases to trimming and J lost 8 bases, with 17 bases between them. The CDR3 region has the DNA TGTGCCAGCAGCTTGGACCGGGTCGGGCCAGGGGAAAAACTGTTTTTT. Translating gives CASSLDRVGPGEKLFF.